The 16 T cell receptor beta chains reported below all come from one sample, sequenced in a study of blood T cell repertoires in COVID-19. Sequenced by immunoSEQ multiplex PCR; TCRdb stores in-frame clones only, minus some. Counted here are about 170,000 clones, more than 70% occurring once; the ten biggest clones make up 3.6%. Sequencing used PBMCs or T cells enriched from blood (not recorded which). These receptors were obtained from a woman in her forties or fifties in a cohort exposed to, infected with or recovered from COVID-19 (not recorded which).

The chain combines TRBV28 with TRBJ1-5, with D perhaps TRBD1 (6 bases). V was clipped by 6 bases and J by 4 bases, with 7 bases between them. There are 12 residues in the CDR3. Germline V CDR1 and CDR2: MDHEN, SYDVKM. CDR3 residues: CASSRGNQPQHF. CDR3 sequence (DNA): TGTGCCAGCAGCAGGGGAAATCAGCCCCAGCATTTT. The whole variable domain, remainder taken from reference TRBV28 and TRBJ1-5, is DVKVTQSSRYLVKRTGEKVFLECVQDMDHENMFWYRQDPGLGLRLIYFSYDVKMKEKGDIPEGYSVSREKKERFSLILESASTNQTSMYLCASSRGNQPQHFGDGTRLSIL.

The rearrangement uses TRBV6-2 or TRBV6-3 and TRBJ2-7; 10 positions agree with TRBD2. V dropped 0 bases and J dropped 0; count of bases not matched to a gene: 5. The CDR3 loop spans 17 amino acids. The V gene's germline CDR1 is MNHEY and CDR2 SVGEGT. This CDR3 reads CASSYSAGTSDSYEQYF. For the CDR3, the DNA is TGTGCCAGCAGTTACTCGGCCGGGACTAGCGACTCCTACGAGCAGTACTTC.

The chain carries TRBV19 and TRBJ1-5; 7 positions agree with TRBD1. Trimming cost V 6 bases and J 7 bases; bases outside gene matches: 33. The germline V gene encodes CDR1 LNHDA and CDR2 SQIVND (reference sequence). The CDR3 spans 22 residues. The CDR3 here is CASRDISASNRDRYYLPQPQHF. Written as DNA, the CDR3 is TGTGCCAGTAGAGACATTTCGGCCTCGAACCGGGACAGATACTATTTACCCCAGCCCCAGCATTTT.

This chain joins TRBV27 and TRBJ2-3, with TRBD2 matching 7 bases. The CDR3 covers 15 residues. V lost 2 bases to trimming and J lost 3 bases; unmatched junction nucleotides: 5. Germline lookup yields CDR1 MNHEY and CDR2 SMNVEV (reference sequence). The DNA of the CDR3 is TGTGCCAGCAGTTTAATGGCGGGAGTAACAGATACGCAGTATTTT. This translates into CASSLMAGVTDTQYF.

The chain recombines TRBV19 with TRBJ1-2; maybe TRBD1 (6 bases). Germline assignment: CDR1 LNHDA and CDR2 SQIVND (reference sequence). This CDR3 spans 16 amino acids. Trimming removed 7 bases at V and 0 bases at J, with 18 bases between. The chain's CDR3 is CASTTSGAEANYGYTF. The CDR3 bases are TGTGCCAGTACCACCTCAGGGGCAGAAGCTAACTATGGCTACACCTTC.

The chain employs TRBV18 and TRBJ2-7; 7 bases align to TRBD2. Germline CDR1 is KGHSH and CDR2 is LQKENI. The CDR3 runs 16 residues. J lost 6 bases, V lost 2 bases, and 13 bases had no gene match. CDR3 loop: CASSPDQAGSSGEQYF. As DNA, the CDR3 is TGTGCCAGCTCACCAGATCAAGCGGGGTCTTCAGGCGAGCAGTACTTC.

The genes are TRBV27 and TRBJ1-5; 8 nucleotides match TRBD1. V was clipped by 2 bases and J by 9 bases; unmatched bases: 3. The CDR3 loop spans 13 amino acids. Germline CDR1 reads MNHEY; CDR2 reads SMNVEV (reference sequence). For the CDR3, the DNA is TGTGCCAGCAGTTTAGGCGGACAGGGGCCCCAGCATTTT. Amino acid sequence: CASSLGGQGPQHF.

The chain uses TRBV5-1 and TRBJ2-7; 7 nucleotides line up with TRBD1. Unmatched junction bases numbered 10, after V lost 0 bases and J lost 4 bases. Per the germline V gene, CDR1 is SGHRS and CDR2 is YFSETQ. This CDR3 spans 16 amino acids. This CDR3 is CASSLGRDRAVYEQYF. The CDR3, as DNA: TGCGCCAGCAGCTTGGGACGGGACAGAGCTGTATACGAGCAGTACTTC.

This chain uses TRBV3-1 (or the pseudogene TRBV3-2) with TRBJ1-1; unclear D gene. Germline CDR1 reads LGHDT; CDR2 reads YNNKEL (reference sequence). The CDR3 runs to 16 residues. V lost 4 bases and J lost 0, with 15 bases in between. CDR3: CASSPPEGTMNTEAFF. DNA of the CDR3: TGTGCCAGCAGCCCTCCCGAGGGCACGATGAACACTGAAGCTTTCTTT.

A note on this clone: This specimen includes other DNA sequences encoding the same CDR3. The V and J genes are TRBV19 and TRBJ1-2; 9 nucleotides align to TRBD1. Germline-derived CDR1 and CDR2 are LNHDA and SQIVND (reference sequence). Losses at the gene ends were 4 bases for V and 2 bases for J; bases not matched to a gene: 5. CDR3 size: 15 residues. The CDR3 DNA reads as TGTGCCAGTAGTACCACAGGGGGCGCGAACTATGGCTACACCTTC. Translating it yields CASSTTGGANYGYTF.

CDR3 residues: CASSQDPTRLQEATDTQYF. In DNA, the CDR3 is TGCGCCAGCAGCCAAGATCCCACTCGACTACAAGAGGCCACAGATACGCAGTATTTT. The rearrangement joins TRBV4-1 to TRBJ2-3; D is perhaps TRBD2 (5 bases). V was cut by 0 bases and J by 2 bases, with 21 bases left in between. CDR1 is MGHRA and CDR2 is YSYEKL in the germline V gene. This CDR3 region has 19 residues.

The CDR3 sequence is CAFSSGNTIYF. As DNA, the CDR3 is TGTGCCTTTAGCTCTGGAAACACCATATATTTT. The V call is TRBV25-1, the J call TRBJ1-3; D uncertain. Trimming shortened V by 11 bases and J by 0 bases, and 5 bases separated the two germline ends. Germline lookup yields CDR1 MGHDK and CDR2 SYGVNS. This CDR3 has 11 residues.

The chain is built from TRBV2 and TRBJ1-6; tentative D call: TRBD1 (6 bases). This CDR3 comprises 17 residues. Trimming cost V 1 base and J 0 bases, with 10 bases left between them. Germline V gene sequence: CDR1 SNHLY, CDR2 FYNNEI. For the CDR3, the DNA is TGTGCCAGCAGTGAAGGGACAGCTAGCTCCTATAATTCACCCCTCCACTTT. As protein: CASSEGTASSYNSPLHF. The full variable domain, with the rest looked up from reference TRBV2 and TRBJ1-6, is EPEVTQTPSHQVTQMGQEVILRCVPISNHLYFYWYRQILGQKVEFLVSFYNNEISEKSEIFDDQFSVERPDGSNFTLKIRSTKLEDSAMYFCASSEGTASSYNSPLHFGNGTRLTVT.

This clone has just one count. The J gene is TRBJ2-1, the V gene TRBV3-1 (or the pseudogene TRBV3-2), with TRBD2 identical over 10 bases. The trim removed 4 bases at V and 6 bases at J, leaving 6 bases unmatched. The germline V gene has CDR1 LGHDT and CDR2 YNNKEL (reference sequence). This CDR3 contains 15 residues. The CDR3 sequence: CASSLGTSVANEQFF. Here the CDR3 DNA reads TGTGCCAGCAGCCTAGGGACTAGCGTAGCCAATGAGCAGTTCTTC.

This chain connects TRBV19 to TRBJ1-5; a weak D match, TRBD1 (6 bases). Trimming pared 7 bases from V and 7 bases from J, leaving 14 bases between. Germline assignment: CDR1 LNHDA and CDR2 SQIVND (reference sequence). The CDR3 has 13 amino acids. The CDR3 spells CASKQGGEQPQHF. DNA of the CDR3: TGTGCCAGTAAACAAGGGGGGGAACAGCCCCAGCATTTT.

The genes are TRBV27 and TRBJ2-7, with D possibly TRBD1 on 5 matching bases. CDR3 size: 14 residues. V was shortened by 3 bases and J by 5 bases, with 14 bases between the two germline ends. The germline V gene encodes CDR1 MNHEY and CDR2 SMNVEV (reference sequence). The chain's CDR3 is CASSFRSGADEQYF. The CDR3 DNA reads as TGTGCCAGCAGTTTCCGGAGTGGGGCCGACGAGCAGTACTTC.